This TCR beta chain emerged from a study of blood T cell repertoires in COVID-19. Across the whole study: Some COVID-19 samples were acute and others convalescent; all came from the United States, Italy and Spain. From T cells, B-cell-depleted T cells, or PBMCs came the material, which was cDNA or gDNA.

CDR3 length: 15 amino acids. Germline V gives CDR1 SGHVS, CDR2 FNYEAQ. The V end was cut by 0 bases, the J end by 8 bases, with 13 bases between. In the authors' workflow: Reference gene primers were amplified, and this amplification served to estimate nucleated cell counts. The protocol was immunoSEQ multiplex PCR, while the TCRdb copy is restricted to in-frame clones and leaves out a portion. V and J calls and clone size come straight from that table; D and trimming were deduced from the DNA. The sample records under 150,000 clones, more than 75% being singletons. The sample consisted of peripheral blood. This receptor was identified in a middle-aged woman with acute or convalescent COVID-19. The J gene is TRBJ1-4, the V gene TRBV7-6; tentative D call: TRBD1 (5 bases). CDR3: CASSLAPLGREKLFF. DNA of the CDR3: TGTGCCAGCAGCTTAGCGCCATTGGGGCGGGAAAAACTGTTTTTT.